Listed here are 22 T cell receptor beta chains from one sample, sequenced in a study of blood T cell repertoires in COVID-19. Measured with immunoSEQ multiplex PCR; TCRdb has only the in-frame clones, and not every one. The sample shows 100,000 to 150,000 clones, nearly 70% of them seen only once. The sequencing input was peripheral blood. These receptor sequences come from a woman in her 70s with acute or convalescent COVID-19.

J is TRBJ2-1 and V is TRBV10-3; 11 positions agree with TRBD2. Looked up from germline, CDR1 is ENHRY and CDR2 is SYGVKD. The CDR3 length is 16 residues. V lost 0 bases to trimming and J lost 7 bases; unmatched junction nucleotides: 5. The CDR3 DNA reads TGTGCCATCAGTGAGTCTAGCGGGAGGGCGGTGAATGAGCAGTTCTTC. This gives the protein CAISESSGRAVNEQFF.

This chain connects TRBV5-6 to TRBJ2-7, with TRBD2 matching over 9 bases. J was trimmed by 1 base and V by 4 bases; bases with no gene match: 12. Per the germline V gene, CDR1 is SGHDT and CDR2 is YYEEEE. The CDR3 loop spans 17 amino acids. CDR3 amino acids: CASSLGSGGGYSYEQYF. The CDR3 bases are TGTGCCAGCAGCCTTGGTAGCGGGGGAGGTTATTCCTACGAGCAGTACTTC.

Here the CDR3 reads CAWQQGSYGYTF. The CDR3 DNA is TGTGCCTGGCAACAGGGGAGCTATGGCTACACCTTC. The chain couples TRBV30 to TRBJ1-2; 7 bases map to TRBD1. CDR3 length equals 12 residues. Trimming took 5 bases from V and 4 from J; bases not matched to a gene: 4. Germline V gene sequence: CDR1 GTSNPN, CDR2 SVGIG (reference sequence). Using reference TRBV30 and TRBJ1-2 for the parts outside the CDR3, the full variable domain is SQTIHQWPATLVQPVGSPLSLECTVEGTSNPNLYWYRQAAGRGLQLLFYSVGIGQISSEVPQNLSASRPQDRQFILSSKKLLLSDSGFYLCAWQQGSYGYTFGSGTRLTVV.

The chain has TRBV2 and TRBJ1-6; the D is unclear. CDR3 length equals 14 residues. Trimming took off 5 bases at V and 9 bases at J, with 14 bases between the two ends. Germline CDR1 and CDR2: SNHLY and FYNNEI. CDR3 DNA sequence: TGTGCCAGCAGTCTTAGGTTATCAGGTTCACCCCTCCACTTT. Residues: CASSLRLSGSPLHF.

This clone was observed a handful of times. The chain has TRBV18 and TRBJ1-3; TRBD1 matches at 7 bases. The CDR3 length is 16 residues. CDR1 is KGHSH and CDR2 is LQKENI in the germline V gene. Trimming removed 3 bases from V and 4 bases from J; junction bases left unmatched: 9. The CDR3 sequence is CASSPTVGDRGNTIYF. The CDR3 DNA reads TGTGCCAGCTCACCGACGGTGGGGGACAGAGGAAACACCATATATTTT.

V and J are TRBV5-1 and TRBJ2-3, with D possibly matching TRBD2 (6 bases). CDR1 and CDR2 from the germline V gene are SGHRS and YFSETQ. The CDR3 is made up of 15 amino acids. Trimming pared 0 bases from V and 0 bases from J, leaving 8 bases between. Written as DNA, the CDR3 is TGCGCCAGCAGCTTGGTAGCGGATAGCACAGATACGCAGTATTTT. Its protein is CASSLVADSTDTQYF.

This chain joins TRBV3-1 (or the pseudogene TRBV3-2) and TRBJ2-2; 10 bases map to TRBD1. The germline V gene encodes CDR1 LGHDT and CDR2 YNNKEL (reference sequence). The trim removed 1 base at V and 6 bases at J, leaving 5 bases unmatched. The CDR3 contains 16 residues. Here the CDR3 reads CASSQAGTGVPGELFF. CDR3 DNA: TGTGCCAGCAGCCAAGCCGGGACAGGGGTCCCCGGGGAGCTGTTTTTT.

The chain's CDR3 is CASSLLGGTGEKLFF. The CDR3, as DNA: TGTGCCAGCAGTCTACTTGGGGGCACGGGTGAAAAACTGTTTTTT. The chain uses TRBV7-9 and TRBJ1-4, with a possible D match to TRBD1 (6 bases). This CDR3 is built from 15 residues. The germline gives CDR1 SEHNR, CDR2 FQNEAQ (reference sequence). V lost 6 bases, J lost 7 bases, and 18 bases lay in between.

This clone was seen only once. The chain is built from TRBV6-5 and TRBJ2-3; perhaps TRBD1 as D (6 bases). From germline, CDR1 is MNHEY and CDR2 SVGAGI. The CDR3 consists of 11 residues. Trimming left V 5 bases short and J 13 bases short, with 13 bases between. CDR3 sequence (DNA): TGTGCCAGCAGTCGAGGGGGAGTAGAGTATTTT. Protein product: CASSRGGVEYF.

This chain uses TRBV19 with TRBJ2-5; a weak D match, TRBD1 (6 bases). The CDR3 runs to 12 residues. The V and J ends lost 10 bases and 5 bases respectively, with 14 bases between them. Germline V gene lookup returns CDR1 LNHDA and CDR2 SQIVND (reference sequence). The chain's CDR3 is CATQQGAETQYF. CDR3 coding DNA: TGTGCCACCCAACAGGGTGCGGAGACCCAGTACTTC.

This clone was picked up a small number of times. This chain uses TRBV5-8 with TRBJ1-4; 12 nucleotides agree with TRBD1. J gave up 10 bases and V 4 bases, and 5 bases lay outside the gene matches. The CDR3 length is 14 residues. Germline assignment: CDR1 SGHTS and CDR2 YDEGEE. Here the CDR3 reads CASSPGTGGRKLFF. CDR3 nucleotide sequence: TGTGCCAGCAGCCCCGGGACAGGGGGCCGAAAACTGTTTTTT.

The gene calls are TRBV18 and TRBJ1-1, with D possibly being TRBD1 (5 bases). Germline CDR1 reads KGHSH; CDR2 reads LQKENI. V lost 0 bases to trimming and J lost 4 bases, with 12 bases between them. This CDR3 has 15 residues. The CDR3 region is CASSPPGQGGTEAFF. The CDR3 bases are TGTGCCAGCTCACCACCCGGCCAGGGTGGCACTGAAGCTTTCTTT. Using reference TRBV18 and TRBJ1-1 for the parts outside the CDR3, the full variable domain is NAGVMQNPRHLVRRRGQEARLRCSPMKGHSHVYWYRQLPEEGLKFMVYLQKENIIDESGMPKERFSAEFPKEGPSILRIQQVVRGDSAAYFCASSPPGQGGTEAFFGQGTRLTVV.

The gene calls are TRBV7-8 and TRBJ1-6; 9 nucleotides agree with TRBD1. J was trimmed by 6 bases and V by 1 base; bases with no gene match: 1. The V gene's germline CDR1 is SGHVS and CDR2 FQNEAQ. The CDR3 length is 15 residues. The CDR3 nucleotides read TGTGCCAGCAGCTTAGTACAGGGGGCTAATTCACCCCTCCACTTT. Protein sequence: CASSLVQGANSPLHF.

As regards this clone: The junction departs from germline at one end; a sequencing error may be responsible. V is TRBV7-7 and J is TRBJ2-5, with D unclear. The CDR3 extends over 13 amino acids. In germline, CDR1 is SSHAT, CDR2 FNYEAQ (reference sequence). DNA of the CDR3: TGTGCTAGCAGCACACCCCTAGAGGAGACCCAGTACTTC. Translated, it gives CASSTPLEETQYF.

The chain carries TRBV6-2 or TRBV6-3 and TRBJ2-7; 10 bases map to TRBD2. Germline V gene sequence: CDR1 MNHEY, CDR2 SVGEGT. The V and J ends lost 4 bases and 2 bases, in that order; junction bases with no gene match: 5. The length of the CDR3 is 15 residues. The CDR3 DNA follows: TGTGCCAGCAGTTCTAGCGGGGGTCCTCCCTACGAGCAGTACTTC. Its protein is CASSSSGGPPYEQYF.

In this sample, this clone turned up a few times. The CDR3 protein is CASSQGLAGGYEQYF. CDR3 nucleotides: TGTGCCAGCAGCCAAGGACTAGCGGGAGGGTACGAGCAGTACTTC. This chain joins TRBV3-1 (or the pseudogene TRBV3-2) and TRBJ2-7; 14 nucleotides match TRBD2. Germline assignment: CDR1 LGHDT and CDR2 YNNKEL (reference sequence). The CDR3 spans 15 residues. V gave up 1 base and J gave up 4 bases; unmatched junction bases: 0.

This clone was observed at least ten times. The chain employs TRBV7-2 and TRBJ2-1; 12 bases align to TRBD2. Germline V gene data show CDR1 as SGHTA and CDR2 as FQGNSA. CDR3 size: 16 residues. The junction had 6 bases not matched to a gene; V was cut back by 8 bases and J by 1 base. CDR3: CASETSGGLSYNEQFF. CDR3 bases: TGTGCCAGCGAGACTAGCGGGGGTCTATCCTACAATGAGCAGTTCTTC.

J is TRBJ2-4 and V is TRBV9; 11 bases match TRBD2. This CDR3 comprises 16 residues. Losses at the gene ends were 3 bases for V and 8 bases for J; bases not matched to a gene: 10. Germline assignment: CDR1 SGDLS and CDR2 YYNGEE. The CDR3: CASSEVAGGLADIQYF. CDR3 nucleotides: TGTGCCAGCAGCGAGGTAGCGGGAGGGCTGGCGGACATTCAGTACTTC.

V usage is TRBV5-4 and J usage is TRBJ1-1; the D gene is possibly TRBD1 (6 bases). Per germline, CDR1 SGHNT and CDR2 YYREEE (reference sequence). CDR3 length: 18 residues. The V and J ends lost 3 bases and 0 bases respectively, with 21 bases between them. The CDR3 loop reads CASSSRTDWRLMNTEAFF. CDR3 DNA sequence: TGTGCCAGCAGCTCCCGGACAGACTGGCGCCTCATGAACACTGAAGCTTTCTTT.

In DNA form, the CDR3 reads TGTGCCAGCTCGGGCCTAGCGGGGCGCACAGATACGCAGTATTTT. Its translation is CASSGLAGRTDTQYF. The rearrangement links TRBV6-5 to TRBJ2-3; 9 bases line up with TRBD2. V lost 8 bases to trimming and J lost 1 base; unmatched junction nucleotides: 7. Germline V gives CDR1 MNHEY, CDR2 SVGAGI. This CDR3 spans 15 amino acids.

The chain combines TRBV9 with TRBJ2-7; 8 nucleotides line up with TRBD2. The CDR3 loop spans 15 amino acids. Germline V CDR1 and CDR2: SGDLS, YYNGEE. V was pared by 2 bases and J by 4 bases, with 8 bases of the junction left unmatched. The CDR3 DNA reads as TGTGCCAGCAGCGTCTCCGGGACTAGTTTTTACGAGCAGTACTTC. This sequence encodes CASSVSGTSFYEQYF.

The chain joins TRBV5-4 to TRBJ1-4, with D tentatively TRBD1 (5 bases). This CDR3 has 13 residues. CDR1 and CDR2 from the germline V gene are SGHNT and YYREEE (reference sequence). V lost 7 bases and J 2 bases, leaving 9 bases between the germline ends. The CDR3 coding sequence is TGTGCCAGCTCCGGGGGGACTAATGAAAAACTGTTTTTT. Translated, it gives CASSGGTNEKLFF.